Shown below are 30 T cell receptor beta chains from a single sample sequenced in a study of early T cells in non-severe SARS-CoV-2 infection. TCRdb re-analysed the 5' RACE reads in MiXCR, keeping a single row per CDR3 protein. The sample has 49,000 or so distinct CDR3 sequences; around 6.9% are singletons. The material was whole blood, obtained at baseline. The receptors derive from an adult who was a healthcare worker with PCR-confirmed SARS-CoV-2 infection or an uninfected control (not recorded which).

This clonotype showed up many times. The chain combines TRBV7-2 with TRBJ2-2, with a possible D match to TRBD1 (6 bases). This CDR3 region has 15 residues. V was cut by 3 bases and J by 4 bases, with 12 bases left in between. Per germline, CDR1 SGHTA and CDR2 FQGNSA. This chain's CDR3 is CASSLQGSSTGELFF. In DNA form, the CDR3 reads TGTGCCAGCAGCTTGCAGGGGTCGAGCACCGGGGAGCTGTTTTTT.

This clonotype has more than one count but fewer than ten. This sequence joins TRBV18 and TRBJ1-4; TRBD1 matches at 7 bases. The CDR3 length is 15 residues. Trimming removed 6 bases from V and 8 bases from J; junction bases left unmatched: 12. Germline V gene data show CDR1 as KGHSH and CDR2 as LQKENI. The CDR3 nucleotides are TGTGCCAGCTCCCTGAACCGGGACAGTGGGGAAAAACTGTTTTTT. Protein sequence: CASSLNRDSGEKLFF. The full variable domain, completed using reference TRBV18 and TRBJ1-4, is NAGVMQNPRHLVRRRGQEARLRCSPMKGHSHVYWYRQLPEEGLKFMVYLQKENIIDESGMPKERFSAEFPKEGPSILRIQQVVRGDSAAYFCASSLNRDSGEKLFFGSGTQLSVL.

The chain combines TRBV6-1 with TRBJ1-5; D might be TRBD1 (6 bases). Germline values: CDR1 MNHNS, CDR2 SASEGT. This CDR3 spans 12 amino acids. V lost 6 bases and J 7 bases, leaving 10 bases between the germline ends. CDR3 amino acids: CASSHRVQPQHF. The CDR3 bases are TGTGCCAGCAGCCACAGGGTGCAGCCCCAGCATTTT.

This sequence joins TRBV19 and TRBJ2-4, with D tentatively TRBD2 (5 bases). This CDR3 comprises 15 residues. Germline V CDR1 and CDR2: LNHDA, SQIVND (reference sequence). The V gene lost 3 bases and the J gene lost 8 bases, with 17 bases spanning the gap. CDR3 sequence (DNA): TGTGCCAGTAGTATGGCCGCAGTGGACTTGGACATTCAGTACTTC. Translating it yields CASSMAAVDLDIQYF.

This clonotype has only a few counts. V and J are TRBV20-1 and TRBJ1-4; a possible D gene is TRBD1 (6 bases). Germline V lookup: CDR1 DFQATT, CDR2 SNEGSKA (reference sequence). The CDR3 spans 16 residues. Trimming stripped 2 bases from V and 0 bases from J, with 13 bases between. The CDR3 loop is CSARSGGPTTNEKLFF. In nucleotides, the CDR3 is TGCAGTGCTAGATCCGGGGGGCCAACAACTAATGAAAAACTGTTTTTT.

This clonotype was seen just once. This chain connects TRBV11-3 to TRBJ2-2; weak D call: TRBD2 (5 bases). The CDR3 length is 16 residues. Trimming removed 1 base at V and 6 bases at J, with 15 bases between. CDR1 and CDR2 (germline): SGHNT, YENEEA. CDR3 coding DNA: TGTGCCAGCAGCTTAGGATCTATGCGAGGGCCCGGGGAGCTGTTTTTT. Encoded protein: CASSLGSMRGPGELFF. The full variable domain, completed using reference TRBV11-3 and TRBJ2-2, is EAGVVQSPRYKIIEKKQPVAFWCNPISGHNTLYWYLQNLGQGPELLIRYENEEAVDDSQLPKDRFSAERLKGVDSTLKIQPAELGDSAVYLCASSLGSMRGPGELFFGEGSRLTVL.

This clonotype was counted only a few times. CDR3 bases: TGCGCCAGCAGCCACCCCCAGACTAGCGGGAACACCGGGGAGCTGTTTTTT. It yields the protein CASSHPQTSGNTGELFF. The gene calls are TRBV4-3 and TRBJ2-2; 9 nucleotides line up with TRBD2. The CDR3 has 17 amino acids. V lost 3 bases and J lost 1; bases outside the gene matches: 6. Germline loops: CDR1 LGHNA, CDR2 YSLEER.

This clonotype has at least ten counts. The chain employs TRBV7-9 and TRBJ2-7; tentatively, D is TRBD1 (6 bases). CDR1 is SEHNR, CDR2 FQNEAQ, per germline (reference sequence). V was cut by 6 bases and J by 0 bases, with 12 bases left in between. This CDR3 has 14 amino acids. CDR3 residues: CASRSDRSSYEQYF. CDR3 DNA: TGTGCCAGCAGATCGGACAGAAGCTCCTACGAGCAGTACTTC.

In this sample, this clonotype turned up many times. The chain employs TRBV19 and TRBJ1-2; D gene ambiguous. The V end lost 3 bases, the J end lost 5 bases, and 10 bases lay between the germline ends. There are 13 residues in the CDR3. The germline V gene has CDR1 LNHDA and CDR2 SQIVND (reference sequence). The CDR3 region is CASSIRNSYGYTF. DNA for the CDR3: TGTGCCAGTAGTATCCGGAACAGTTATGGCTACACCTTC.

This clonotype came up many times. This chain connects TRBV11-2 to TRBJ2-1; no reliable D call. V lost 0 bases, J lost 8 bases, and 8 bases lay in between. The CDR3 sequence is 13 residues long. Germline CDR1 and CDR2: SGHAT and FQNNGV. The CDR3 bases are TGTGCCAGCAGCTTAGATCGTCGGGATGAGCAGTTCTTC. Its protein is CASSLDRRDEQFF.

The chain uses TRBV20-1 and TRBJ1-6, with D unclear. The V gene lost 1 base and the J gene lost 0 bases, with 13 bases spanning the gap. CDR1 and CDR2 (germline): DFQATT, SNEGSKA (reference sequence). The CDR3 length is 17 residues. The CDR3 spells CSARVQYRSSYNSPLHF. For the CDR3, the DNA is TGCAGTGCTAGAGTACAGTACAGAAGCTCCTATAATTCACCCCTCCACTTT.

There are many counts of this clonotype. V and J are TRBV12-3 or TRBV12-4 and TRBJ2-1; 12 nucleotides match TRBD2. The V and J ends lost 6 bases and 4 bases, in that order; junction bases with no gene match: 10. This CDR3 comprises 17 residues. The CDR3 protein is CASSLGLAGSYYNEQFF. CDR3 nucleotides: TGTGCCAGCAGCCTCGGACTAGCGGGGTCTTATTACAATGAGCAGTTCTTC.

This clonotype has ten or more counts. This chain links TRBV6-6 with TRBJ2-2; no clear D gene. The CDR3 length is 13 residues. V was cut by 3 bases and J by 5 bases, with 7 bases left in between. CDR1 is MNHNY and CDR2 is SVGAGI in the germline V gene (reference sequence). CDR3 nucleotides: TGTGCCAGCAGTTATCCCGAAACCGGGGAGCTGTTTTTT. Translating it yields CASSYPETGELFF.

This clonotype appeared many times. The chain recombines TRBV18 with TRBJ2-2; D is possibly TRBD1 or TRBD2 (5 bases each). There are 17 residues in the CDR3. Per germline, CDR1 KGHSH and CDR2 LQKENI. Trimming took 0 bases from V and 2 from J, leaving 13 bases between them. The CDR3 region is CASSPPVGGANTGELFF. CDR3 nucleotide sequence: TGTGCCAGCTCACCACCGGTTGGGGGAGCAAACACCGGGGAGCTGTTTTTT.

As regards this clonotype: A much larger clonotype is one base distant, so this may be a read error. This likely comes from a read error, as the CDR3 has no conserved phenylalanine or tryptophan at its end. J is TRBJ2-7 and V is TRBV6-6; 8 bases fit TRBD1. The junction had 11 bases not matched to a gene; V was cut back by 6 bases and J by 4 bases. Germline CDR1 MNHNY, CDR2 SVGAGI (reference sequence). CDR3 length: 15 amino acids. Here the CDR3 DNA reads TGTGCCAGCAGCCCCAAGGGGACAGGTCTTTACGAGCAGTACTCC. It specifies CASSPKGTGLYEQYS.

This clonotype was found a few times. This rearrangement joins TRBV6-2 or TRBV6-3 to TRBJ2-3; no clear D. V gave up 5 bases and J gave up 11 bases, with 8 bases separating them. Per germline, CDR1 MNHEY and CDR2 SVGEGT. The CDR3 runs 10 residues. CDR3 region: CASSAIRQYF. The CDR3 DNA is TGTGCCAGCAGTGCTATTAGGCAGTATTTT.

This CDR3 is CASSYTGTGNPYGYTF. The CDR3 coding sequence is TGTGCCAGCAGTTACACCGGGACAGGGAACCCCTATGGCTACACCTTC. This sequence joins TRBV6-2 or TRBV6-3 and TRBJ1-2; TRBD1 aligns across 9 bases. The CDR3 is made up of 16 amino acids. J lost 4 bases, V lost 2 bases, and 8 bases had no gene match. The germline CDR1 and CDR2 sequences are MNHEY and SVGEGT.

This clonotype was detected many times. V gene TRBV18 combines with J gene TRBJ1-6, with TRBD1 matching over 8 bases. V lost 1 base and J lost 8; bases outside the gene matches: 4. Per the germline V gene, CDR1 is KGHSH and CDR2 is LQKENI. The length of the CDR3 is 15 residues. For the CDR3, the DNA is TGTGCCAGCTCACCACTGACAGGGGAATATTCACCCCTCCACTTT. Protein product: CASSPLTGEYSPLHF.

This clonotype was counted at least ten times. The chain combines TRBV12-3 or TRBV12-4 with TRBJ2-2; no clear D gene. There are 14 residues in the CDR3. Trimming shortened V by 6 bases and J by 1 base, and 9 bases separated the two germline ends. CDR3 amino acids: CASSYTQNTGELFF. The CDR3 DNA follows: TGTGCCAGCAGCTATACCCAGAACACCGGGGAGCTGTTTTTT.

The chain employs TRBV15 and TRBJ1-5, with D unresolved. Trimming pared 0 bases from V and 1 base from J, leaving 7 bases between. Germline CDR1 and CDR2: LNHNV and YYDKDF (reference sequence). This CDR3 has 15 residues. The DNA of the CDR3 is TGTGCCACCAGCAGAGATCGAGGGAGCAATCAGCCCCAGCATTTT. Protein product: CATSRDRGSNQPQHF.

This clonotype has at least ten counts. As DNA, the CDR3 is TGTGCCAGTAGCATCCCGCTCAGCGGGGGAGGTCGGGATGAGCAGTTCTTC. Translated, it gives CASSIPLSGGGRDEQFF. The chain joins TRBV19 to TRBJ2-1, with 8 bases matching TRBD2. With V trimmed by 6 bases and J by 8 bases, 18 bases remained unmatched. The CDR3 is made up of 17 amino acids. The germline V gene has CDR1 LNHDA and CDR2 SQIVND (reference sequence).

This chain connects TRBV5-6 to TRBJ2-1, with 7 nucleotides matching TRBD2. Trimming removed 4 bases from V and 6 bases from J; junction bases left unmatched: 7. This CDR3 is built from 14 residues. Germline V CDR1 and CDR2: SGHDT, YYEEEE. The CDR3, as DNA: TGTGCCAGCAGCGGACGGGAGGAGGGCAATGAGCAGTTCTTC. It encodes CASSGREEGNEQFF.

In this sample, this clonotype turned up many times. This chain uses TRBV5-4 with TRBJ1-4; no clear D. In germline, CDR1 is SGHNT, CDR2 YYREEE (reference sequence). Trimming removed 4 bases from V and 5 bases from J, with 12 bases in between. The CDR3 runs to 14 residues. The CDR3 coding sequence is TGTGCCAGCAGCCCAGACTGGCGAAATGAAAAACTGTTTTTT. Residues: CASSPDWRNEKLFF.

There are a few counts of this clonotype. CDR3 region: CASSYGVGSTDTQYF. The CDR3 DNA is TGTGCCAGCAGTTACGGAGTCGGGAGCACAGATACGCAGTATTTT. The V call is TRBV6-5, the J call TRBJ2-3; D not resolved. The V gene's germline CDR1 is MNHEY and CDR2 SVGAGI. The CDR3 extends over 15 amino acids. V shed 2 bases and J shed 0 bases, with 9 bases lying between them.

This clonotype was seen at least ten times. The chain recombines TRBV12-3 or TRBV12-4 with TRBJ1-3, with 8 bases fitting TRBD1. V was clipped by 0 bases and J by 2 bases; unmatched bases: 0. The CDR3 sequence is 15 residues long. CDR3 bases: TGTGCCAGCAGTTTAGCGGGACAGGCTGGAAACACCATATATTTT. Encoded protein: CASSLAGQAGNTIYF.

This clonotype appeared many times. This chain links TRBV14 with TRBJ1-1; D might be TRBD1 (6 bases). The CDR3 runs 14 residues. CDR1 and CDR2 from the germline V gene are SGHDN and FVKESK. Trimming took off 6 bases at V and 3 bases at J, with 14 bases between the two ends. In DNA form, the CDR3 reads TGTGCCAGCAGTGCAGGGGAAGTGTACACTGAAGCTTTCTTT. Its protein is CASSAGEVYTEAFF. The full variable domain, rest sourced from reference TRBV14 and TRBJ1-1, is EAGVTQFPSHSVIEKGQTVTLRCDPISGHDNLYWYRRVMGKEIKFLLHFVKESKQDESGMPNNRFLAERTGGTYSTLKVQPAELEDSGVYFCASSAGEVYTEAFFGQGTRLTVV.

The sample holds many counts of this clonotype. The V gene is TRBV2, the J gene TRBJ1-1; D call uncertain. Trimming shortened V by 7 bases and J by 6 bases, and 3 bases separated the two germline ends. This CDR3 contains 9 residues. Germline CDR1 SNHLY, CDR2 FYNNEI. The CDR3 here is CASTAEAFF. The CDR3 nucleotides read TGTGCCAGCACGGCTGAAGCTTTCTTT. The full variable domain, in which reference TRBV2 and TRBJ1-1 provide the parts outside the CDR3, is EPEVTQTPSHQVTQMGQEVILRCVPISNHLYFYWYRQILGQKVEFLVSFYNNEISEKSEIFDDQFSVERPDGSNFTLKIRSTKLEDSAMYFCASTAEAFFGQGTRLTVV.

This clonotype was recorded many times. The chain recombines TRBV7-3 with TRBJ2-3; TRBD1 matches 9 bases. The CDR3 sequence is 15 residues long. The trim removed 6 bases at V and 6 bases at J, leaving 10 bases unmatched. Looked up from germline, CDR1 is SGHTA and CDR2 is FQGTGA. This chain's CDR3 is CASRRTAGTGDTQYF. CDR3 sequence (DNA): TGTGCCAGCAGACGGACGGCTGGGACAGGGGATACGCAGTATTTT.

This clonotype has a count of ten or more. CDR3 in amino acids: CASSDDLLVSEQYF. The DNA for the CDR3 is TGTGCCAGCAGTGACGACTTACTGGTCTCCGAGCAGTACTTC. This chain links TRBV28 with TRBJ2-7; D uncertain. Trimming cost V 5 bases and J 6 bases, with 17 bases left between them. CDR3 size: 14 residues. The V gene's germline CDR1 is MDHEN and CDR2 SYDVKM.

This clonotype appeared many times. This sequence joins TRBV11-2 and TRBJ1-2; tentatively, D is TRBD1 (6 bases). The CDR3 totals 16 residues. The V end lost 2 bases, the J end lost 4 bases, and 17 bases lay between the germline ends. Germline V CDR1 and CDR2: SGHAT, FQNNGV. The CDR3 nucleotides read TGTGCCAGCAGCTTATATTGGGGGCGAGCGGGCTATGGCTACACCTTC. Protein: CASSLYWGRAGYGYTF.